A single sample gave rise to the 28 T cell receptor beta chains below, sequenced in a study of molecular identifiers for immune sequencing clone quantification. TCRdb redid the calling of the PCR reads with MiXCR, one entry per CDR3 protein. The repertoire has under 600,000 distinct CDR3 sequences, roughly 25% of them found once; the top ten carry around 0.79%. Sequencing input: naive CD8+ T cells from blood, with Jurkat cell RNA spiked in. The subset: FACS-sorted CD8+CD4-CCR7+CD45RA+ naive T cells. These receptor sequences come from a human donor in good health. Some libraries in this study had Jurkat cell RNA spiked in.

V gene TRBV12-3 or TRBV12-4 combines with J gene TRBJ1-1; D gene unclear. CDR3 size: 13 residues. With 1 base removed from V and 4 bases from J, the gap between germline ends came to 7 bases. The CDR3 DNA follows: TGTGCCAGCAGTTTAGGGCAGGTCACTGAAGCTTTCTTT. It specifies CASSLGQVTEAFF.

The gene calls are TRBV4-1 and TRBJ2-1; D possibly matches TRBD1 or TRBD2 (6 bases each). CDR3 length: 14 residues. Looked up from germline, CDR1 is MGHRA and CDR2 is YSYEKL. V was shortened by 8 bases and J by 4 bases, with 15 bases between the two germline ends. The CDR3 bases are TGCGCCAGCCGGGAGCGAGGGGGATACAATGAGCAGTTCTTC. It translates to CASRERGGYNEQFF.

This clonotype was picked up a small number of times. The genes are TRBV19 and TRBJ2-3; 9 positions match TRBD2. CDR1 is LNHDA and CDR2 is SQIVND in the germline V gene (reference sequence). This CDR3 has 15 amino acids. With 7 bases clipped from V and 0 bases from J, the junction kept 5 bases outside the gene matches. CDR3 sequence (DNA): TGTGCCAGTAACCCGACTAGCGGCAGCACAGATACGCAGTATTTT. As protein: CASNPTSGSTDTQYF. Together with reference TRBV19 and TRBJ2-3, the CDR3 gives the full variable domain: DGGITQSPKYLFRKEGQNVTLSCEQNLNHDAMYWYRQDPGQGLRLIYYSQIVNDFQKGDIAEGYSVSREKKESFPLTVTSAQKNPTAFYLCASNPTSGSTDTQYFGPGTRLTVL.

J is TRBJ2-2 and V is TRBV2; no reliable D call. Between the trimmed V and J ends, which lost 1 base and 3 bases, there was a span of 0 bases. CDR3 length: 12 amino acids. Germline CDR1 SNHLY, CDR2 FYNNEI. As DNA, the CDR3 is TGTGCCAGCAGTGAAGACACCGGGGAGCTGTTTTTT. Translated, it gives CASSEDTGELFF.

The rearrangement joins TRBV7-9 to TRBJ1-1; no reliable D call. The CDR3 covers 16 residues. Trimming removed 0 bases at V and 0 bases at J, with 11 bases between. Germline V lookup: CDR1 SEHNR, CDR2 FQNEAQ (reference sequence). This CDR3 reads CASSLAYSRMNTEAFF. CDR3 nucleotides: TGTGCCAGCAGCTTAGCTTATAGCAGGATGAACACTGAAGCTTTCTTT.

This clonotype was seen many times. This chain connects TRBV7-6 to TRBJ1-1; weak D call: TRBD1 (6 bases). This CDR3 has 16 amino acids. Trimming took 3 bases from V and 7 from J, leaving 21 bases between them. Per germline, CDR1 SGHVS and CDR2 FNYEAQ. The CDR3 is CASSFPSGLAGDEAFF. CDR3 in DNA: TGTGCCAGCAGCTTCCCATCAGGTCTGGCAGGGGATGAAGCTTTCTTT.

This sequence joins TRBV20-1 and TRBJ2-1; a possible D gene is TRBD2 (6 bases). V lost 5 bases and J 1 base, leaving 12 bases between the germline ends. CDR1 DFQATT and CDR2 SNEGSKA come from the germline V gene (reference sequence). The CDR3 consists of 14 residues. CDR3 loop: CSAVERASYNEQFF. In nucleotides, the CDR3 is TGCAGTGCTGTAGAGCGGGCATCCTACAATGAGCAGTTCTTC.

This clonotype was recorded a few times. CDR3 sequence: CASSLEYQPQHF. The DNA of the CDR3 is TGTGCCAGCAGCTTAGAGTACCAGCCCCAGCATTTT. The V and J genes are TRBV7-9 and TRBJ1-5; no reliable D call. The ends were cut back, 1 base at V and 7 bases at J, with 5 bases in the middle. Germline-derived CDR1 and CDR2 are SEHNR and FQNEAQ (reference sequence). There are 12 residues in the CDR3.

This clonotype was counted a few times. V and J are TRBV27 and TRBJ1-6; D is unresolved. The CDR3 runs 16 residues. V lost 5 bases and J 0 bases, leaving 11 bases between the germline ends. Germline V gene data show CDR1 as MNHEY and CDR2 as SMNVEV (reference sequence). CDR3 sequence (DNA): TGTGCCAGCAGTACGGGCCCGAGCTCCTATAATTCACCCCTCCACTTT. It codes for CASSTGPSSYNSPLHF.

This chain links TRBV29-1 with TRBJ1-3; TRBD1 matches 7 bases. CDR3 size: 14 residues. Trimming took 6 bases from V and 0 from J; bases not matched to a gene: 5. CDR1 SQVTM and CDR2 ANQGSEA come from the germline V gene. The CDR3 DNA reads TGCAGCGTCCCCGGGGACAGCTCTGGAAACACCATATATTTT. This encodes CSVPGDSSGNTIYF.

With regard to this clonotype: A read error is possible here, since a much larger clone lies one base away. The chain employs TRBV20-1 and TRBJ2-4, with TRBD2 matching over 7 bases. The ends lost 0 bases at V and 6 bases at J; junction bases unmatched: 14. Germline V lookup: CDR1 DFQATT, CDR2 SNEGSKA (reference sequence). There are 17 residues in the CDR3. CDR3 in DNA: TGCAGTGCTAGAGATATTGGTTCGGGGGGTTACAGAAACATTCAGTACTTC. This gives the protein CSARDIGSGGYRNIQYF.

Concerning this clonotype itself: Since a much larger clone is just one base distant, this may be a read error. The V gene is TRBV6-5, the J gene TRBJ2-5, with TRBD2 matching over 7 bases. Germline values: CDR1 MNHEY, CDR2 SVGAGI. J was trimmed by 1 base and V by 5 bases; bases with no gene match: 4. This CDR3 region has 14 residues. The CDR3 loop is CASSPGRRQETQYF. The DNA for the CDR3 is TGTGCCAGCAGTCCCGGGAGGCGCCAAGAGACCCAGTACTTC.

This chain's CDR3 is CASKGQESSYEQYF. Here the CDR3 DNA reads TGTGCCAGTAAAGGACAGGAAAGCTCCTACGAGCAGTACTTC. The rearrangement joins TRBV19 to TRBJ2-7; TRBD1 matches at 7 bases. The germline V gene has CDR1 LNHDA and CDR2 SQIVND (reference sequence). The ends lost 7 bases at V and 0 bases at J; junction bases unmatched: 6. There are 14 residues in the CDR3.

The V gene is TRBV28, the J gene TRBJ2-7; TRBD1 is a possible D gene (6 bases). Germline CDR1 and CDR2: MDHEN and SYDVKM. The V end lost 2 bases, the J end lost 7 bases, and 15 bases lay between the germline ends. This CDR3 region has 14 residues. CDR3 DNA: TGTGCCAGCAGTTTACATCTGGGGGCGGGTGAGCAGTACTTC. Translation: CASSLHLGAGEQYF.

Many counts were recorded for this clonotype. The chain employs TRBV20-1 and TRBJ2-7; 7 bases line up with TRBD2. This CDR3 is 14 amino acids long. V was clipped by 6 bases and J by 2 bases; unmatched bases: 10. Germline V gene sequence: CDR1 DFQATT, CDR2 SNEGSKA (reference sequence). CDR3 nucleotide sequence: TGCAGTGCCACGCTACGGAGCGGGGCCTACGAGCAGTACTTC. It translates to CSATLRSGAYEQYF.

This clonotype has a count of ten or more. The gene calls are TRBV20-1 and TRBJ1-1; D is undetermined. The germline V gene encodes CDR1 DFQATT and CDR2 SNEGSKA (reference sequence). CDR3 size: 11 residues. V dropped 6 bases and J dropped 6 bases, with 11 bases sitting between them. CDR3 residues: CSALREAEAFF. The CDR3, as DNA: TGCAGTGCCTTAAGAGAGGCTGAAGCTTTCTTT.

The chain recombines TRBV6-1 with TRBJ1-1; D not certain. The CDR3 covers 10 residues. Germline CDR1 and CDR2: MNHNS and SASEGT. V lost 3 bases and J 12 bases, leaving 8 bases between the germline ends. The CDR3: CASSDPLTFF. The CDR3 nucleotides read TGTGCCAGCAGTGATCCATTGACTTTCTTT.

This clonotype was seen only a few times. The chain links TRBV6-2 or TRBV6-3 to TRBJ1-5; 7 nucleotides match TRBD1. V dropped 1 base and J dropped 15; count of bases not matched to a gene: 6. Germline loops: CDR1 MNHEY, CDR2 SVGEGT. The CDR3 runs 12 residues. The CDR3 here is CASSYWTGILHF. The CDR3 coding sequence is TGTGCCAGCAGTTACTGGACAGGTATCTTGCATTTT.

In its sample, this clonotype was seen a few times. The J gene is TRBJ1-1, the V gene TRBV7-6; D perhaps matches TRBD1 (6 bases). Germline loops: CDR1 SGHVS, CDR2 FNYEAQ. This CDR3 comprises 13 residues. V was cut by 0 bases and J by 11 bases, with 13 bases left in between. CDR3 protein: CASSLAAGARAFF. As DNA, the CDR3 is TGTGCCAGCAGCTTAGCGGCAGGGGCTCGGGCTTTCTTT. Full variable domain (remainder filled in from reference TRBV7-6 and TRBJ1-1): GAGVSQSPRYKVTKRGQDVALRCDPISGHVSLYWYRQALGQGPEFLTYFNYEAQQDKSGLPNDRFSAERPEGSISTLTIQRTEQRDSAMYRCASSLAAGARAFFGQGTRLTVV.

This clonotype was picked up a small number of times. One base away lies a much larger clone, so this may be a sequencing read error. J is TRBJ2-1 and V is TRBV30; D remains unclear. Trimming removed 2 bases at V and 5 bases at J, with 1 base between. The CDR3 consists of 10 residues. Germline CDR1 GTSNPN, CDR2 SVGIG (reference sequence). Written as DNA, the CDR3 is TGTGCCTGGAGTCACAATGAGCAGTTCTTC. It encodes CAWSHNEQFF. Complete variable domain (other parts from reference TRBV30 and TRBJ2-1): SQTIHQWPATLVQPVGSPLSLECTVEGTSNPNLYWYRQAAGRGLQLLFYSVGIGQISSEVPQNLSASRPQDRQFILSSKKLLLSDSGFYLCAWSHNEQFFGPGTRLTVL.

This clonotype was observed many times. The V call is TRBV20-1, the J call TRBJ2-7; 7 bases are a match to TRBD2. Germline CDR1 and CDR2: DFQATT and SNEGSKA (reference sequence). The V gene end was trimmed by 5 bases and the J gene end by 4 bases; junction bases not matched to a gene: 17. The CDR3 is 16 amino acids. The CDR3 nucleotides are TGCAGTGCTCGGAGGGCGGCGGCGGGAGTTCGGTACGAGCAGTACTTC. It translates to CSARRAAAGVRYEQYF.

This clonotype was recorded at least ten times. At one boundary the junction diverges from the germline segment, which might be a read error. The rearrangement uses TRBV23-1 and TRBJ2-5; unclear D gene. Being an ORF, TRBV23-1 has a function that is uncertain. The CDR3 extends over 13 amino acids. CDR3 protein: CASSLGLQGTQYF. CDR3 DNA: TGCGCCAGCAGTCTAGGGCTGCAAGGGACCCAGTACTTC.

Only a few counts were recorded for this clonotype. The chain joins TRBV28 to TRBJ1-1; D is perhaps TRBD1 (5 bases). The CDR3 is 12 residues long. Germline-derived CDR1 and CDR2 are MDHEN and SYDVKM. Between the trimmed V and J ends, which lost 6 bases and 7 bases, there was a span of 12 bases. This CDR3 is CASSRGSHEAFF. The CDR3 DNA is TGTGCCAGCAGCCGGGGGTCGCATGAAGCTTTCTTT.

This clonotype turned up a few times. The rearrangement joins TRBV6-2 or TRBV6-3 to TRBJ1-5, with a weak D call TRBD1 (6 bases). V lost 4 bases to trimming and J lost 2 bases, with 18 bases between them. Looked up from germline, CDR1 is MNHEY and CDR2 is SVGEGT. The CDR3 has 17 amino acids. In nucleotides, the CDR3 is TGTGCCAGCAGTTTCGACCACAGGGAGGGAGGCAATCAGCCCCAGCATTTT. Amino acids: CASSFDHREGGNQPQHF.

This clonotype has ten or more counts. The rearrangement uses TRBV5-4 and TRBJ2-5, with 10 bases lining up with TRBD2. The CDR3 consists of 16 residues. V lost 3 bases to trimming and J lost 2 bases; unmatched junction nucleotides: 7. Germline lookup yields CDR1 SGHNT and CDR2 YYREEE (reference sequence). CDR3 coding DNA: TGTGCCAGCAGCTCAGGACTAGCGGATTTTCAAGAGACCCAGTACTTC. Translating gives CASSSGLADFQETQYF.

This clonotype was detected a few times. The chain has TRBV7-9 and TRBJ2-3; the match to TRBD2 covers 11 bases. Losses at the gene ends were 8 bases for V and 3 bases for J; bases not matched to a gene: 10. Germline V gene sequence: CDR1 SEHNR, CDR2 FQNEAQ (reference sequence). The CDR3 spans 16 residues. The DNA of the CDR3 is TGTGCCAGCGGCAGCCCCACTAGCGGGAGAACAGATACGCAGTATTTT. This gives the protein CASGSPTSGRTDTQYF.

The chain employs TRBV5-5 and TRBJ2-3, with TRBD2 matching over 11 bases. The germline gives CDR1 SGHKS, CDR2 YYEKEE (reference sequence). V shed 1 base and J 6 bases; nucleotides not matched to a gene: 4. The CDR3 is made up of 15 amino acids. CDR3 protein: CASSLFLAGGDTQYF. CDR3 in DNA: TGTGCCAGCAGCTTGTTTCTAGCGGGGGGTGATACGCAGTATTTT.

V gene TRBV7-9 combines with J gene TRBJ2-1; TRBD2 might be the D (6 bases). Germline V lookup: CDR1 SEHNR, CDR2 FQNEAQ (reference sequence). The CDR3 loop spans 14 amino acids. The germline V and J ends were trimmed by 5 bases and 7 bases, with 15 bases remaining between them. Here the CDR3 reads CASSTSPGGNEQFF. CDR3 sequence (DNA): TGTGCCAGCAGCACGTCCCCCGGGGGTAATGAGCAGTTCTTC.